This T cell receptor beta chain was sequenced during a study of patients and donors after allogeneic stem cell transplantation. From the RT-PCR reads, TCRdb called clonotypes with MiXCR, one entry per CDR3 protein. Counted here are roughly 940,000 distinct CDR3 sequences, 15% to 20% occurring once; the ten biggest clones make up 5% to 6.5%. Germline lookup yields CDR1 SNHLY and CDR2 FYNNEI. CDR3 length equals 14 residues. Trimming removed 7 bases from V and 0 bases from J, with 11 bases in between. The sequencing sample was made of blood, either unsorted or a sorted T cell fraction (not recorded which). The receptor's source is a human donor who was either an allogeneic HSCT recipient or a stem cell or donor lymphocyte infusion donor (not recorded which). It is not recorded whose cells these are; they may come from a transplant donor. The genes are TRBV2 and TRBJ2-3, with a weak D call TRBD2 (6 bases). This CDR3 reads CASIWLASTDTQYF. For the CDR3, the DNA is TGTGCCAGCATTTGGCTAGCGAGCACAGATACGCAGTATTTT.